This T cell receptor beta chain was sequenced during a study of cytomegalovirus exposure and HLA in healthy donors. Amplification used 60 Vbeta primers and 13 Jbeta primers. TCRdb's table, derived via immunoSEQ multiplex PCR, lists solely in-frame clones and lacks some. The repertoire holds roughly 110,000 clones, with 71% as singletons. The germline V gene encodes CDR1 MNHNS and CDR2 SASEGT. The CDR3 consists of 16 residues. Trimming took 1 base from V and 2 from J, leaving 15 bases between them. The receptor was isolated from a female donor in good health and CMV-seronegative. Sequencing was done on a sample of PBMCs. V gene TRBV6-1 combines with J gene TRBJ2-7, with D maybe TRBD2 (6 bases). CDR3 region: CASSEGRDVFPYEQYF. The CDR3 nucleotides are TGTGCCAGCAGTGAAGGGCGGGACGTGTTTCCCTACGAGCAGTACTTC.